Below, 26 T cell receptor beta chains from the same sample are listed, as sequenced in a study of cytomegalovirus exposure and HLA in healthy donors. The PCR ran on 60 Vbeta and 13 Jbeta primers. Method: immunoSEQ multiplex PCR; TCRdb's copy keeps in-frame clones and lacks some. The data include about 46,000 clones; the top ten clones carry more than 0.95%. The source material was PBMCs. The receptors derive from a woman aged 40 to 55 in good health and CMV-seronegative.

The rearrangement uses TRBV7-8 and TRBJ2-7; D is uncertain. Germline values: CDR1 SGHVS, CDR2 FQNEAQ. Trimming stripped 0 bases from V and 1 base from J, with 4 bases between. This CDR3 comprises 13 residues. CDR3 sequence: CASSLASSYEQYF. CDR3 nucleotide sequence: TGTGCCAGCAGCTTAGCTAGTTCCTACGAGCAGTACTTC.

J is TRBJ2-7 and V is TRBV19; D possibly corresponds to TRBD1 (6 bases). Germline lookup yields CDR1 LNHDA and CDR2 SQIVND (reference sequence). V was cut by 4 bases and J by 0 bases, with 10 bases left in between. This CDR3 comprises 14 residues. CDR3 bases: TGTGCCAGTAGTAGCCGGGACAACTCCTACGAGCAGTACTTC. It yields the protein CASSSRDNSYEQYF.

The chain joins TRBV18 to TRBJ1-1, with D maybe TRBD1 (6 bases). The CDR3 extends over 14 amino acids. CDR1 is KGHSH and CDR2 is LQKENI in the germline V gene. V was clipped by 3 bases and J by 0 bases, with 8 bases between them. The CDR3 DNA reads TGTGCCAGCTCACCGAGGGGGATGAACACTGAAGCTTTCTTT. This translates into CASSPRGMNTEAFF.

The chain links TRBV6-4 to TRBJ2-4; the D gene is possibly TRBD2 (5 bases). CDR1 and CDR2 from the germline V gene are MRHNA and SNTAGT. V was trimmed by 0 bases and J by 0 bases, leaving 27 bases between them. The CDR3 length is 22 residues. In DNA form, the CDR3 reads TGTGCCAGCAGTGACTCGAATATGGGGATCGGGCGGGTTCCTCTAGCCAAAAACATTCAGTACTTC. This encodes CASSDSNMGIGRVPLAKNIQYF.

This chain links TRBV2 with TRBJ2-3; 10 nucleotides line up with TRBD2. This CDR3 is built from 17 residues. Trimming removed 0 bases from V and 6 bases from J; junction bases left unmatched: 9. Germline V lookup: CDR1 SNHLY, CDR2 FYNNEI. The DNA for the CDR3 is TGTGCCAGCAGTGAAGCGCTTCAAACTAGCGGGGAGGATACGCAGTATTTT. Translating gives CASSEALQTSGEDTQYF. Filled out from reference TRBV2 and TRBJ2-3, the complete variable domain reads EPEVTQTPSHQVTQMGQEVILRCVPISNHLYFYWYRQILGQKVEFLVSFYNNEISEKSEIFDDQFSVERPDGSNFTLKIRSTKLEDSAMYFCASSEALQTSGEDTQYFGPGTRLTVL.

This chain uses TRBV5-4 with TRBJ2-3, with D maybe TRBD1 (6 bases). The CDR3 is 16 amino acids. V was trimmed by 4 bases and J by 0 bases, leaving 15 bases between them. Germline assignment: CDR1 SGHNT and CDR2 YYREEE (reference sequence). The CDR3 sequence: CASSTDRLSSTDTQYF. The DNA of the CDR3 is TGTGCCAGCAGCACCGACAGGCTTTCTAGCACAGATACGCAGTATTTT. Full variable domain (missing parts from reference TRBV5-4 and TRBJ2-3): ETGVTQSPTHLIKTRGQQVTLRCSSQSGHNTVSWYQQALGQGPQFIFQYYREEENGRGNFPPRFSGLQFPNYSSELNVNALELDDSALYLCASSTDRLSSTDTQYFGPGTRLTVL.

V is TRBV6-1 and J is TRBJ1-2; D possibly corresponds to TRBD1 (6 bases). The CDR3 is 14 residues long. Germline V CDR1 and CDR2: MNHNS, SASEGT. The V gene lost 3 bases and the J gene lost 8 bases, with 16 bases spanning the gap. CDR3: CASSDRRPRGGYTF. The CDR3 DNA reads TGTGCCAGCAGTGACAGAAGACCTAGGGGGGGCTACACCTTC.

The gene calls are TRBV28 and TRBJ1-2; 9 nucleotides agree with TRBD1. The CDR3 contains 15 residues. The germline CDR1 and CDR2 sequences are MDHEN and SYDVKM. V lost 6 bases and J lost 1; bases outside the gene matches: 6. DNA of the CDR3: TGTGCCAGCAGAGACAACAGGGGGCGTAACTATGGCTACACCTTC. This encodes CASRDNRGRNYGYTF.

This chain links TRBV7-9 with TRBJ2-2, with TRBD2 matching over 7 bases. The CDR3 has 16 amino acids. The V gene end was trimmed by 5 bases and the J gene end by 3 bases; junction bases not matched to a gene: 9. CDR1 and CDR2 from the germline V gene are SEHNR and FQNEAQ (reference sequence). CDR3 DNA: TGTGCCAGCAGCCCCTCGGGGACTACCTACACCGGGGAGCTGTTTTTT. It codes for CASSPSGTTYTGELFF.

CDR3 in DNA: TGTGCCAGCAGCTTGGCGGCCCTGCAGGGCAGCAACATTCAGTACTTC. Translated: CASSLAALQGSNIQYF. The rearrangement links TRBV5-5 to TRBJ2-4; D is perhaps TRBD1 (5 bases). Germline CDR1 is SGHKS and CDR2 is YYEKEE (reference sequence). This CDR3 contains 16 residues. V lost 0 bases and J lost 7, with 17 bases in between. The complete variable domain, with remaining parts taken from reference TRBV5-5 and TRBJ2-4, reads DAGVTQSPTHLIKTRGQQVTLRCSPISGHKSVSWYQQVLGQGPQFIFQYYEKEERGRGNFPDRFSARQFPNYSSELNVNALLLGDSALYLCASSLAALQGSNIQYFGAGTRLSVL.

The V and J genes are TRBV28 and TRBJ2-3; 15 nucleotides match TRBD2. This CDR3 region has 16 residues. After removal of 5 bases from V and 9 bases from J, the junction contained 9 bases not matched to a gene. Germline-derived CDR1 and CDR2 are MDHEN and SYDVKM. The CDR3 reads CASSAPGLAGGGTQYF. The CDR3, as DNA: TGTGCCAGCAGTGCTCCGGGACTAGCGGGAGGTGGGACGCAGTATTTT.

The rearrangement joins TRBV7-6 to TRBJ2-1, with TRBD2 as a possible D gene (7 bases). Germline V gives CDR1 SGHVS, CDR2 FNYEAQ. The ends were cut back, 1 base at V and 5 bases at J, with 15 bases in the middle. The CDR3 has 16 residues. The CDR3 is CASSLGGRELDNEQFF. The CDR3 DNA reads TGTGCCAGCAGCTTAGGGGGGCGGGAGCTCGACAATGAGCAGTTCTTC.

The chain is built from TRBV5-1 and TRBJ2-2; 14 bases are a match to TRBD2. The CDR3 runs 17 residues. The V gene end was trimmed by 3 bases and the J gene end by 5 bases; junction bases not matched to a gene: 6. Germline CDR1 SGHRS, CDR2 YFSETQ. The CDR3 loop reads CASSSGTSGRRTGELFF. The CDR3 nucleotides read TGCGCCAGCAGCTCCGGGACTAGCGGGAGAAGAACCGGGGAGCTGTTTTTT.

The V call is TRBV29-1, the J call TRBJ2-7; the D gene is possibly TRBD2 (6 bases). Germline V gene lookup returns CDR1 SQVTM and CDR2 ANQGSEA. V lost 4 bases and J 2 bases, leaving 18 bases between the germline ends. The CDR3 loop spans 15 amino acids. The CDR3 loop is CSVGPGKEGAYEQYF. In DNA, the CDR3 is TGCAGCGTTGGTCCAGGGAAGGAGGGTGCCTACGAGCAGTACTTC.

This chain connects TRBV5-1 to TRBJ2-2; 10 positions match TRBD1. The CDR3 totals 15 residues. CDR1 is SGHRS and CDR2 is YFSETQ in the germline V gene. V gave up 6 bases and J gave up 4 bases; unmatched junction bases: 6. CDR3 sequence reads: CASNFGTGVTGELFF. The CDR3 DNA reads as TGCGCCAGCAACTTCGGGACAGGGGTCACCGGGGAGCTGTTTTTT.

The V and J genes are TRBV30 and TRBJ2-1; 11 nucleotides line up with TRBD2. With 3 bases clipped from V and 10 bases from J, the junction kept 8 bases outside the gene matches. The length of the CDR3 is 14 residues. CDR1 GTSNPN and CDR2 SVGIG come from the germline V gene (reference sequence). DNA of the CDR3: TGTGCCTGGAGGTCTAGCGGGAGGCTTGGCGAGCAGTTCTTC. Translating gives CAWRSSGRLGEQFF.

This CDR3 is CASRSSGGSVYGYTF. In DNA form, the CDR3 reads TGTGCCAGCAGATCTTCGGGGGGGTCCGTCTATGGCTACACCTTC. This chain uses TRBV13 with TRBJ1-2; D is perhaps TRBD1 (5 bases). CDR1 and CDR2 from the germline V gene are PRHDT and FYEKMQ (reference sequence). The CDR3 has 15 amino acids. V was clipped by 6 bases and J by 4 bases, with 18 bases between them.

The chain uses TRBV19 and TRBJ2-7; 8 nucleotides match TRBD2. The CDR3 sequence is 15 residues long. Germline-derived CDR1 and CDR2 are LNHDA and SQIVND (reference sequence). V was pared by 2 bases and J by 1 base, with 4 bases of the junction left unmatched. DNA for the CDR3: TGTGCCAGTAGTATACTAGCGGGTCCGTCCTACGAGCAGTACTTC. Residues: CASSILAGPSYEQYF.

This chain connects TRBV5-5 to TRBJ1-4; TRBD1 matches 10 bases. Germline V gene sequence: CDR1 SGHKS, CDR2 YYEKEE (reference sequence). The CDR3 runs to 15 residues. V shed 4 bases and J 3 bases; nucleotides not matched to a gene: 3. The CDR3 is CASSVTGGPNEKLFF. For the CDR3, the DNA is TGTGCCAGCAGCGTGACAGGGGGCCCTAATGAAAAACTGTTTTTT.

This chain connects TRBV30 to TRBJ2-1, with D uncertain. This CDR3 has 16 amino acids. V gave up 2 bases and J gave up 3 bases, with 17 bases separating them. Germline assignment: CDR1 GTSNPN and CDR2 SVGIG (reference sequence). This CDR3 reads CAWSSTQMRFYNEQFF. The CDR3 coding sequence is TGTGCCTGGAGTTCGACCCAAATGCGGTTCTACAATGAGCAGTTCTTC. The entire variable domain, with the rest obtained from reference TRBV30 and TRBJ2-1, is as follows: SQTIHQWPATLVQPVGSPLSLECTVEGTSNPNLYWYRQAAGRGLQLLFYSVGIGQISSEVPQNLSASRPQDRQFILSSKKLLLSDSGFYLCAWSSTQMRFYNEQFFGPGTRLTVL.

The CDR3 sequence is CASSHWTGNTGELFF. In DNA, the CDR3 is TGTGCCAGCAGCCACTGGACAGGGAACACCGGGGAGCTGTTTTTT. The chain couples TRBV7-8 to TRBJ2-2; the match to TRBD1 covers 7 bases. CDR1 SGHVS and CDR2 FQNEAQ come from the germline V gene. This CDR3 region has 15 residues. V was pared by 5 bases and J by 1 base, with 4 bases of the junction left unmatched.

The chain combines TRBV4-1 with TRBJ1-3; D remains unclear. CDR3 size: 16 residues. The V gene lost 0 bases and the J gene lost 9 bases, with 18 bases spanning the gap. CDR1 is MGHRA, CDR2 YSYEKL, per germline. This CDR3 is CASSQDTWISGGTIYF. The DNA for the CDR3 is TGCGCCAGCAGCCAAGATACCTGGATCTCTGGAGGCACCATATATTTT.

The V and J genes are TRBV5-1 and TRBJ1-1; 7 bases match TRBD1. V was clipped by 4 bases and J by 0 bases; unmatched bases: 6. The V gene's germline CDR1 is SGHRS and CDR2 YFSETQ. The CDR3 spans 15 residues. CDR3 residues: CASSLPGGVNTEAFF. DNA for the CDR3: TGCGCCAGCAGCCTCCCAGGGGGAGTGAACACTGAAGCTTTCTTT.

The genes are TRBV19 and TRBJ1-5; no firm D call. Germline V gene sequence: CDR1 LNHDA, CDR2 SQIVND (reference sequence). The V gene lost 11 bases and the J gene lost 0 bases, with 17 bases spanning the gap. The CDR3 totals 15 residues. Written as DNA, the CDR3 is TGTGCCTCTCACCCCAGTTTCCTTAGCAATCAGCCCCAGCATTTT. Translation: CASHPSFLSNQPQHF.

In DNA, the CDR3 is TGTGCCAGCAGTTACTTACGGACAGGGGGCGGGTATGGCTACACCTTC. This codes for CASSYLRTGGGYGYTF. The chain employs TRBV6-5 and TRBJ1-2; 11 bases align to TRBD1. This CDR3 has 16 amino acids. After removal of 1 base from V and 5 bases from J, the junction contained 6 bases not matched to a gene. The germline gives CDR1 MNHEY, CDR2 SVGAGI.

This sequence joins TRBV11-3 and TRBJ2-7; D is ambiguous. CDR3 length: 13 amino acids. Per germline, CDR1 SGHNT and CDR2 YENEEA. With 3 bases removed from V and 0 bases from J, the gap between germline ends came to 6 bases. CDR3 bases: TGTGCCAGCAGCTTTTCCAGCTCCTACGAGCAGTACTTC. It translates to CASSFSSSYEQYF.